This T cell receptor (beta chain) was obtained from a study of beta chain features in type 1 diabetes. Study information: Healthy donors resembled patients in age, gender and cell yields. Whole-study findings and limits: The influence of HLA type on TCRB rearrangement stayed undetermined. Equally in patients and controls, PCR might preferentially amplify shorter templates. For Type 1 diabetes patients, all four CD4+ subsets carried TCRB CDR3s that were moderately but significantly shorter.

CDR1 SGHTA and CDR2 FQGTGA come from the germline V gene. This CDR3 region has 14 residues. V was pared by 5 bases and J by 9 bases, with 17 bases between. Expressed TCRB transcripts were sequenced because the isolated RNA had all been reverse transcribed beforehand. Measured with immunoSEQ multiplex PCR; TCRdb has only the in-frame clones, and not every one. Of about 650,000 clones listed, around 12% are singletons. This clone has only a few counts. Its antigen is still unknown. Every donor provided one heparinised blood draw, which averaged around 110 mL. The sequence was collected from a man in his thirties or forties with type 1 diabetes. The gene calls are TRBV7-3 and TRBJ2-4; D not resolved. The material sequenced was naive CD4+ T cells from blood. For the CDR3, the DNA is TGTGCCAGCAGCCAAGAACGATCGGGCAGCATTCAGTACTTC. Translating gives CASSQERSGSIQYF.